These 18 T cell receptor beta chains originate from one sample sequenced in a study of CD8+CD57+ T cells in acquired aplastic anemia. The use of genomic DNA as template underpinned the TCR beta VDJ and CDR3 profiling. One entry per CDR3 protein, called by TCRdb with MiXCR from the reads. The sample comprises around 170,000 distinct CDR3 sequences, just over 45% of which are singletons, and approximately 3% rests with the top ten. Sequencing input: sorted CD4+, CD8+, or CD8+CD57+ T cells (not recorded which) from PBMCs. These receptors all come from a human donor in good health.

This clonotype was observed many times. The chain is built from TRBV6-6 and TRBJ2-7, with 7 nucleotides matching TRBD2. Trimming took 4 bases from V and 2 from J; bases not matched to a gene: 5. Germline V gives CDR1 MNHNY, CDR2 SVGAGI (reference sequence). The CDR3 sequence is 14 residues long. CDR3 DNA sequence: TGTGCCAGCAGTTTCGGGAGGAGCCCCTACGAGCAGTACTTC. The encoded protein is CASSFGRSPYEQYF.

The chain recombines TRBV2 with TRBJ1-5; TRBD1 is a possible D gene (5 bases). Germline loops: CDR1 SNHLY, CDR2 FYNNEI. Trimming stripped 5 bases from V and 5 bases from J, with 13 bases between. This CDR3 has 14 residues. The CDR3, as DNA: TGTGCCAGCAGTCGGGACGGGCGGCATCAGCCCCAGCATTTT. This translates into CASSRDGRHQPQHF. Full variable domain (outside the CDR3, taken from reference TRBV2 and TRBJ1-5): EPEVTQTPSHQVTQMGQEVILRCVPISNHLYFYWYRQILGQKVEFLVSFYNNEISEKSEIFDDQFSVERPDGSNFTLKIRSTKLEDSAMYFCASSRDGRHQPQHFGDGTRLSIL.

This clonotype was found many times. The gene calls are TRBV24-1 and TRBJ1-2; D gene unclear. Per the germline V gene, CDR1 is KGHDR and CDR2 is SFDVKD. V lost 3 bases and J 1 base, leaving 5 bases between the germline ends. The length of the CDR3 is 13 residues. This CDR3 is CATSDNNNYGYTF. The CDR3 DNA reads TGTGCCACCAGTGATAACAATAACTATGGCTACACCTTC.

This clonotype occurred a few times. A read error may account for a junction end that differs from germline. The chain recombines TRBV9 with TRBJ2-1, with a possible D match to TRBD2 (5 bases). CDR3 length equals 13 residues. Germline-derived CDR1 and CDR2 are SGDLS and YYNGEE. In DNA form, the CDR3 reads TGTGCCAGCAGCGCCCGGGATGAGGCTGAGCAGTCCTTC. This sequence encodes CASSARDEAEQSF.

This clonotype was recorded a few times. The chain is built from TRBV20-1 and TRBJ1-6, with 8 nucleotides matching TRBD1. The CDR3 is made up of 14 amino acids. The germline gives CDR1 DFQATT, CDR2 SNEGSKA (reference sequence). The V gene end was trimmed by 6 bases and the J gene end by 7 bases; junction bases not matched to a gene: 8. CDR3 bases: TGCAGTGCCCAGTCCGGGACAGGCAATTCACCCCTCCACTTT. Amino acid sequence: CSAQSGTGNSPLHF.

There are many counts of this clonotype. This chain links TRBV20-1 with TRBJ2-5; 10 positions agree with TRBD2. Germline assignment: CDR1 DFQATT and CDR2 SNEGSKA (reference sequence). The CDR3 contains 14 residues. V trimming: 6 bases; J trimming: 7 bases; junction bases outside the gene matches: 11. CDR3 coding DNA: TGCAGTGCCAACAAGGGGACTAGCGTGGCGACCCAGTACTTC. Translating it yields CSANKGTSVATQYF.

V gene TRBV27 combines with J gene TRBJ1-5; 8 bases line up with TRBD1. Unmatched junction bases numbered 5, after V lost 7 bases and J lost 0 bases. The germline V gene encodes CDR1 MNHEY and CDR2 SMNVEV (reference sequence). This CDR3 has 15 amino acids. The CDR3 DNA sequence: TGTGCCAGCAAAAGACAGGGGCTTAGCAATCAGCCCCAGCATTTT. Protein: CASKRQGLSNQPQHF.

Concerning this clonotype itself: This sequence may be a read error, since a much larger clone differs from it by one base. V usage is TRBV5-5 and J usage is TRBJ1-1; tentative D call: TRBD1 (6 bases). The CDR3 is 15 residues long. Germline loops: CDR1 SGHKS, CDR2 YYEKEE (reference sequence). CDR3 sequence: CAGSILTGTNTEAFF. DNA of the CDR3: TGTGCCGGCAGCATATTGACCGGGACAAACACTGAAGCTTTCTTT.

This clonotype has a count of ten or more. The chain has TRBV7-2 and TRBJ2-5; D is undetermined. Trimming pared 0 bases from V and 1 base from J, leaving 3 bases between. Germline V CDR1 and CDR2: SGHTA, FQGNSA. The CDR3 extends over 13 amino acids. The CDR3 DNA reads as TGTGCCAGCAGCTTAGCGCTCCAAGAGACCCAGTACTTC. This sequence encodes CASSLALQETQYF.

CDR3 bases: TGCAGTGCTAGAGATCCCCTGTGGGGTGGGACGGAGGACAAGCAGTACTTC. Its protein is CSARDPLWGGTEDKQYF. The V gene is TRBV20-1, the J gene TRBJ2-7; perhaps D is TRBD1 or TRBD2 (5 bases each). Germline assignment: CDR1 DFQATT and CDR2 SNEGSKA (reference sequence). The V gene lost 0 bases and the J gene lost 8 bases, with 26 bases spanning the gap. The CDR3 extends over 17 amino acids.

This clonotype was observed once. This chain joins TRBV12-5 and TRBJ2-7; the match to TRBD2 covers 9 bases. The CDR3 has 14 amino acids. In germline, CDR1 is LGHNT, CDR2 FRNRAP. J lost 3 bases, V lost 5 bases, and 5 bases had no gene match. In nucleotides, the CDR3 is TGTGCTAGTGGTCCAGGACTAGCGAACTACGAGCAGTACTTC. Translation: CASGPGLANYEQYF.

DNA for the CDR3: TGCAGCGTTGAAGGGGCCGCCCTTAACTATGGCTACACCTTC. Protein: CSVEGAALNYGYTF. The rearrangement links TRBV29-1 to TRBJ1-2; no reliable D call. CDR1 SQVTM and CDR2 ANQGSEA come from the germline V gene. The length of the CDR3 is 14 residues. V shed 1 base and J shed 1 base, with 10 bases lying between them.

This chain joins TRBV3-1 and TRBJ2-1; 8 nucleotides line up with TRBD2. J lost 5 bases, V lost 2 bases, and 5 bases had no gene match. From germline, CDR1 is LGHDT and CDR2 YNNKEL (reference sequence). The CDR3 extends over 15 amino acids. The CDR3 nucleotides read TGTGCCAGCAGCCAACCCGGGACTAGAAACAATGAGCAGTTCTTC. Translating it yields CASSQPGTRNNEQFF.

V usage is TRBV6-2 or TRBV6-3 and J usage is TRBJ2-7, with 8 bases lining up with TRBD2. Germline lookup yields CDR1 MNHEY and CDR2 SVGEGT. After removal of 11 bases from V and 2 bases from J, the junction contained 8 bases not matched to a gene. This CDR3 has 13 residues. CDR3 DNA sequence: TGTGCCTCCGGGGGGGGCGCCACCTACGAGCAGTACTTC. Its protein is CASGGGATYEQYF.

As to this clonotype: A much larger clone differs by one base, so this may be a read error. The chain has TRBV5-4 and TRBJ1-1, with 9 nucleotides matching TRBD1. There are 13 residues in the CDR3. V lost 7 bases to trimming and J lost 12 bases; unmatched junction nucleotides: 13. Germline loops: CDR1 SGHNT, CDR2 YYREEE (reference sequence). The CDR3 reads CASGRNRGQNPFF. CDR3 bases: TGTGCCAGCGGGAGGAACAGGGGGCAAAACCCTTTCTTT.

This clonotype was detected a few times. A read error may explain this, as a much larger clone is one base away. The chain links TRBV7-7 to TRBJ2-1; possibly TRBD2 for D (6 bases). Germline CDR1 and CDR2: SSHAT and FNYEAQ (reference sequence). There are 14 residues in the CDR3. CDR3 coding DNA: TGTGCTAGCAGCTTACGGGGTTGTGGAGGGGAGCAGTTCTTC. Its translation: CASSLRGCGGEQFF.

This clonotype was counted many times. The rearrangement links TRBV11-2 to TRBJ2-3; TRBD2 agrees at 11 bases. CDR1 is SGHAT and CDR2 is FQNNGV in the germline V gene. The junction had 1 base not matched to a gene; V was cut back by 2 bases and J by 0 bases. The CDR3 covers 16 residues. The CDR3 DNA sequence: TGTGCCAGCAGCTTACGACTAGCGGGGAGCACAGATACGCAGTATTTT. As protein: CASSLRLAGSTDTQYF.

On this clonotype itself: The germline gene is not matched at one end of the junction; a read error may be the cause. The chain couples TRBV2 to TRBJ2-1; possibly TRBD1 for D (6 bases). Per the germline V gene, CDR1 is SNHLY and CDR2 is FYNNEI. The CDR3 is made up of 13 amino acids. CDR3 bases: TGTGCCAGCAGTGTTCAGGGGCCGAATGAGCAGCTCTTC. The encoded protein is CASSVQGPNEQLF.